A single sample gave rise to the 3 T cell receptor beta chains below, sequenced in a study of molecular identifiers for immune sequencing clone quantification. TCRdb redid the calling of the PCR reads with MiXCR, one entry per CDR3 protein. The table lists about 640,000 distinct CDR3 sequences, around 20% of them singletons. Sample: naive CD8+ T cells from blood, with Jurkat cell RNA spiked in. This sample's subset: FACS-sorted CD8+CD4-CCR7+CD45RA+ naive T cells. The receptors here all came from a human donor in good health. Some libraries in this study had Jurkat cell RNA spiked in.

This clonotype was observed many times. The chain uses TRBV7-9 and TRBJ1-4; 9 bases are a match to TRBD1. The CDR3 consists of 18 residues. Germline CDR1 is SEHNR and CDR2 is FQNEAQ (reference sequence). The J segment lost 5 bases and the V segment lost 5 bases, leaving 15 bases of the junction unmatched. The CDR3 loop reads CASSPRDRADFANEKLFF. The CDR3 nucleotides read TGTGCCAGCAGCCCCCGGGACAGGGCCGACTTCGCAAATGAAAAACTGTTTTTT.

In its sample, this clonotype was seen once. A much larger clone differs by one base, so this may be a read error. The rearrangement links TRBV13 to TRBJ2-3; the D is unclear. This CDR3 is built from 14 residues. V was pared by 7 bases and J by 6 bases, with 17 bases between. CDR1 and CDR2 (germline): PRHDT, FYEKMQ (reference sequence). The CDR3 protein is CASNSTNEGDTQYF. CDR3 DNA: TGTGCCAGCAACTCGACGAACGAAGGGGATACGCAGTATTTT.

This clonotype was counted ten times or more. This sequence joins TRBV7-2 and TRBJ2-1; perhaps TRBD1 as D (6 bases). The CDR3 totals 15 residues. The germline V and J ends were trimmed by 1 base and 0 bases, with 7 bases remaining between them. Germline V gene data show CDR1 as SGHTA and CDR2 as FQGNSA. Written as DNA, the CDR3 is TGTGCCAGCAGCTTAGTACAGGGCTCCTACAATGAGCAGTTCTTC. Amino acid sequence: CASSLVQGSYNEQFF.